This TCR beta chain was documented in a study of OX40 agonist ivuxolimab in advanced cancers. At the level of the study: Aged about 20 to 80 with a mean of about 60 years, they were around 79% male. Prior anti-PD-1, anti-PD-L1 or anti-CTLA-4 therapy did not bar entry, and about 40% had some. Study-wide results and limits: The study found that CD8+ T cells averaged more expanded clones than CD4+.

Concerning this clone: Its antigen is as yet unknown.

CDR3 length: 13 residues. CDR1 SGHKS and CDR2 YYEKEE come from the germline V gene (reference sequence). V was cut by 0 bases and J by 8 bases, with 8 bases left in between. Method: immunoSEQ multiplex PCR; TCRdb's copy keeps in-frame clones and lacks some. This table has some 44,000 clones, approximately 84% appearing once. This clonotype was obtained from an adult with an advanced solid tumor such as melanoma, head and neck, liver or kidney cancer. V usage is TRBV5-5 and J usage is TRBJ2-2; possible D gene TRBD2, 5 bases. The input for sequencing was CD4+ or CD8+ T cells sorted from blood, taken in a trial of the OX40 agonist ivuxolimab. In DNA form, the CDR3 reads TGTGCCAGCAGCTTGGAAGGGAGAGGGGAGCTGTTTTTT. Its translation: CASSLEGRGELFF.